This TCR beta chain was captured by sequencing in a study of blood T cell repertoires in COVID-19. The repertoire was sequenced with immunoSEQ multiplex PCR; TCRdb's copy has only in-frame clones and lacks some. This table holds some 83,000 clones, approximately 75% found once. Sequences were obtained from peripheral blood. This TCR derives from a woman older than 75 with acute or convalescent COVID-19.

The CDR3 is CASSAQGGAGANVLTF. The CDR3 coding sequence is TGTGCCAGCAGCGCCCAAGGTGGGGCCGGGGCCAACGTCCTGACTTTC. The rearrangement joins TRBV5-5 to TRBJ2-6, with D maybe TRBD1 (5 bases). The length of the CDR3 is 16 residues. Germline values: CDR1 SGHKS, CDR2 YYEKEE (reference sequence). V lost 4 bases and J lost 4, with 15 bases in between.